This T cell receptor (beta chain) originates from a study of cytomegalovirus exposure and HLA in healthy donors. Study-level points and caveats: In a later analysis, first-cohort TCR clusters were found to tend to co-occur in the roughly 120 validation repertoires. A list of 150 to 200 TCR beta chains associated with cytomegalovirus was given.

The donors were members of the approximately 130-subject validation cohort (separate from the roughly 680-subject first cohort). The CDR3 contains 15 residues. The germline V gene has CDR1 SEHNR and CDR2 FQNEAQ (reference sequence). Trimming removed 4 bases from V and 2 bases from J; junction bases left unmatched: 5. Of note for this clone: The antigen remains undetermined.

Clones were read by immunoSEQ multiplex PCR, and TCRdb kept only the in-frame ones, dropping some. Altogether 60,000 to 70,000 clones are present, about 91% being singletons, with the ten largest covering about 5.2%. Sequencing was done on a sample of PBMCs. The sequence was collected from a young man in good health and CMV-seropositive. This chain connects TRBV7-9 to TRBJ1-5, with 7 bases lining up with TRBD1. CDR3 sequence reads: CASSSTGQGNQPQHF. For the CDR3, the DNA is TGTGCCAGCAGCTCAACTGGACAGGGCAATCAGCCCCAGCATTTT.